This T cell receptor (beta chain) was documented in a study of T cell responses to AZD1222 COVID-19 vaccine. Findings and caveats of the study: Reportedly, nearly half of unique spike TCRs recognized epitopes outside B.1.351/B.1.1.7 mutations.

As regards this clone: Antigen: not known.

The junction had 2 bases not matched to a gene; V was cut back by 6 bases and J by 4 bases. Germline-derived CDR1 and CDR2 are SGHNT and YENEEA. The CDR3 sequence is 13 residues long. Some clones are missing from TCRdb's copy, which holds only in-frame ones; the method was immunoSEQ multiplex PCR. The data contain 110,000 to 150,000 clones, 70% to 90% of them singletons. The V gene is TRBV11-3, the J gene TRBJ1-4, with 7 bases fitting TRBD1. This TCR derives from an adult in good health. Sample: peripheral blood, taken on day 0 of AZD1222 vaccination. The CDR3 bases are TGTGCCAGCAGTGGACAGGTTAATGAAAAACTGTTTTTT. Translating gives CASSGQVNEKLFF.